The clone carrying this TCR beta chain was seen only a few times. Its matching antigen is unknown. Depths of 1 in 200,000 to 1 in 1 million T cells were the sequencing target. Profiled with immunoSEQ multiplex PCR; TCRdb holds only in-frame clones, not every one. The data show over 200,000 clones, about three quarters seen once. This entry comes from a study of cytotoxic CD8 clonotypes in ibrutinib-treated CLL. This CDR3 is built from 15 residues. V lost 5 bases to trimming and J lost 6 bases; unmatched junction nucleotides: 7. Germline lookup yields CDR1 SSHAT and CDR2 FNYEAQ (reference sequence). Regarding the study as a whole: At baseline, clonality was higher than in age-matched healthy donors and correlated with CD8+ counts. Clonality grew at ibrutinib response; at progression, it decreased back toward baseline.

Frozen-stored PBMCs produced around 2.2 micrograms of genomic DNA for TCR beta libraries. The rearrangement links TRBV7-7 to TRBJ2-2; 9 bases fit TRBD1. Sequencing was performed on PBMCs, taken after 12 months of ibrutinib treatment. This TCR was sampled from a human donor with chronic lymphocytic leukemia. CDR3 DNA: TGTGCCAGCAGCCCAGGGACAGGGAGGTCCGGGGAGCTGTTTTTT. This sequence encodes CASSPGTGRSGELFF.